One and the same sample provided the 13 T cell receptor beta chains below, sequenced in a study of cytomegalovirus exposure and HLA in healthy donors. The PCR used 60 Vbeta and 13 Jbeta primers. Profiled with immunoSEQ multiplex PCR; TCRdb holds only in-frame clones, not every one. The sample lists some 90,000 clones, roughly 79% occurring once. The sequencing sample was made of PBMCs. These TCRs come from a young man in good health and CMV-seronegative.

This clone was observed a handful of times. J is TRBJ1-5 and V is TRBV11-2; the D gene is possibly TRBD1 (6 bases). Germline V gene lookup returns CDR1 SGHAT and CDR2 FQNNGV. Trimming shortened V by 5 bases and J by 4 bases, and 9 bases separated the two germline ends. This CDR3 is 13 amino acids long. In nucleotides, the CDR3 is TGTGCCAGCAGCCCAGACAGGAATCAGCCCCAGCATTTT. Translation: CASSPDRNQPQHF.

The chain joins TRBV27 to TRBJ2-1, with a tentative D call TRBD2 (5 bases). Looked up from germline, CDR1 is MNHEY and CDR2 is SMNVEV (reference sequence). The CDR3 length is 17 residues. The ends were cut back, 0 bases at V and 0 bases at J, with 12 bases in the middle. The CDR3 DNA follows: TGTGCCAGCAGTTTATCATCGGGGATGGGCTCCTACAATGAGCAGTTCTTC. Protein product: CASSLSSGMGSYNEQFF.

The rearrangement uses TRBV7-8 and TRBJ2-7, with D uncertain. CDR3 length: 14 residues. Germline CDR1 is SGHVS and CDR2 is FQNEAQ. V was pared by 5 bases and J by 1 base, with 12 bases between. The CDR3: CASSERPGSYEQYF. In nucleotides, the CDR3 is TGTGCCAGCAGCGAAAGGCCAGGATCCTACGAGCAGTACTTC.

The rearrangement uses TRBV19 and TRBJ1-5; no firm D call. Germline CDR1 LNHDA, CDR2 SQIVND (reference sequence). The CDR3 covers 15 residues. V was clipped by 6 bases and J by 6 bases, with 18 bases between them. The CDR3 loop reads CASSVTRVLGQPQHF. CDR3 DNA sequence: TGTGCCAGTAGCGTTACTCGGGTTTTGGGTCAGCCCCAGCATTTT.

The chain uses TRBV7-9 and TRBJ2-7; 11 bases line up with TRBD1. V gave up 4 bases and J gave up 6 bases; unmatched junction bases: 8. This CDR3 is built from 15 residues. Looked up from germline, CDR1 is SEHNR and CDR2 is FQNEAQ (reference sequence). CDR3 protein: CASSYRDRGVGEQYF. CDR3 in DNA: TGTGCCAGCAGCTACCGGGACAGGGGGGTTGGCGAGCAGTACTTC.

This sequence joins TRBV7-2 and TRBJ2-7; the D gene is possibly TRBD1 (6 bases). V was pared by 3 bases and J by 5 bases, with 11 bases between. CDR1 is SGHTA and CDR2 is FQGNSA in the germline V gene. This CDR3 region has 13 residues. CDR3 residues: CASSLFRGNEQYV. The CDR3 DNA follows: TGTGCCAGCAGCTTGTTCAGGGGTAACGAGCAGTACGTC.

This chain links TRBV4-3 with TRBJ2-1; TRBD1 matches at 9 bases. V lost 4 bases, J lost 7 bases, and 11 bases stayed unmatched. Germline values: CDR1 LGHNA, CDR2 YSLEER. This CDR3 region has 16 residues. The CDR3, as DNA: TGCGCCAGCAGCCGTTCATCCGTCGGGACAGGGAATGAGCAGTTCTTC. It is translated as CASSRSSVGTGNEQFF.

V gene TRBV27 combines with J gene TRBJ1-5; TRBD1 agrees at 7 bases. The V gene end was trimmed by 10 bases and the J gene end by 5 bases; junction bases not matched to a gene: 11. CDR1 and CDR2 from the germline V gene are MNHEY and SMNVEV (reference sequence). The CDR3 has 14 amino acids. DNA for the CDR3: TGTGCCACCGCGACAGGGCCCCACGATCAGCCCCAGCATTTT. Translating it yields CATATGPHDQPQHF.

Concerning this clone itself: Germline is not matched at one junction end, which may reflect a read error. The chain recombines TRBV7-9 with TRBJ1-1; 12 bases fit TRBD1. This CDR3 comprises 16 residues. Germline V CDR1 and CDR2: SEHNR, FQNEAQ (reference sequence). The CDR3 nucleotides read TGTTCCAGCAGCTTGGGGACAGGGGGCGCCGGATCTGAAGCTTTCTTT. Residues: CSSSLGTGGAGSEAFF.

The sample holds a few counts of this clone. V gene TRBV5-5 combines with J gene TRBJ1-1, with 10 bases matching TRBD1. The CDR3 extends over 13 amino acids. The ends lost 9 bases at V and 3 bases at J; junction bases unmatched: 5. CDR1 and CDR2 from the germline V gene are SGHKS and YYEKEE (reference sequence). The CDR3 here is CAKTGGPDTEAFF. Written as DNA, the CDR3 is TGTGCCAAGACAGGGGGCCCTGACACTGAAGCTTTCTTT.

This clone was observed a single time. The chain has TRBV9 and TRBJ2-2; a possible D gene is TRBD2 (7 bases). There are 17 residues in the CDR3. Germline V gene data show CDR1 as SGDLS and CDR2 as YYNGEE. V lost 0 bases to trimming and J lost 1 base, with 13 bases between them. The CDR3 sequence: CASSVAKRDKNTGELFF. CDR3 DNA: TGTGCCAGCAGCGTAGCTAAGCGGGACAAGAACACCGGGGAGCTGTTTTTT.

The gene calls are TRBV7-3 and TRBJ2-4, with 8 bases identical to TRBD1. The CDR3 has 16 amino acids. CDR1 is SGHTA and CDR2 is FQGTGA in the germline V gene. Trimming removed 3 bases from V and 8 bases from J; junction bases left unmatched: 12. CDR3 DNA: TGTGCCAGCAGCTTGGGGAAGGGACAGGTCACGGACATTCAGTACTTC. Amino acids: CASSLGKGQVTDIQYF.

Only a few counts were recorded for this clone. The DNA for the CDR3 is TGTGCCAGCACCGGGACAGGGGTCTACGAGCAGTACTTC. Translating gives CASTGTGVYEQYF. This chain links TRBV6-5 with TRBJ2-7, with TRBD1 matching over 10 bases. The ends lost 7 bases at V and 3 bases at J; junction bases unmatched: 3. The germline gives CDR1 MNHEY, CDR2 SVGAGI. The CDR3 contains 13 residues.